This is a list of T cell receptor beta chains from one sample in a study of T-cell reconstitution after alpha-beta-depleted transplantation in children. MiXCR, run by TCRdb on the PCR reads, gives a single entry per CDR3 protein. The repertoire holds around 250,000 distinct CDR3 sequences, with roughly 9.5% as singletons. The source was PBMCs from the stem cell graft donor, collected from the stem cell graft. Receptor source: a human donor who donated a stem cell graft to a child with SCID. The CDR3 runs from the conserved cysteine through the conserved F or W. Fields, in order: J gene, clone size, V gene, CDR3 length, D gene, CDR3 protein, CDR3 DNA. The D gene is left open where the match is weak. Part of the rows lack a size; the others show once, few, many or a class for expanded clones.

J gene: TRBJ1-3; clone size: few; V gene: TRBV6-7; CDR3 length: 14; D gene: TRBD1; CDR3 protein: CASRTRQGRNTIYF; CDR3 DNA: TGTGCCAGCAGGACCCGACAGGGGCGAAACACCATATATTTT
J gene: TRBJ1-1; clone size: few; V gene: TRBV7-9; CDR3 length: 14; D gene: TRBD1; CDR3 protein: CASSIPGQRTEAFF; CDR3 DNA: TGTGCCAGCAGCATACCGGGACAGAGGACTGAAGCTTTCTTT
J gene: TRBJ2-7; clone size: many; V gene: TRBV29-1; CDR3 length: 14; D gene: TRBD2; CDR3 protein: CSVVTSGGLYEQYF; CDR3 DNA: TGCAGCGTTGTGACTAGCGGGGGACTATACGAGCAGTACTTC
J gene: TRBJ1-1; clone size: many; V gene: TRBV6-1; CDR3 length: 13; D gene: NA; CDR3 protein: CASSEGGWTEAFF; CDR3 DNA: TGTGCCAGCAGTGAAGGGGGTTGGACTGAAGCTTTCTTT
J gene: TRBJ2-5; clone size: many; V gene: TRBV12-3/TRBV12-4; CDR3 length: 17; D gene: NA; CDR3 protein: CASSLIVLGEVQETQYF; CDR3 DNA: TGTGCCAGCAGTTTAATCGTCCTCGGCGAGGTCCAAGAGACCCAGTACTTC
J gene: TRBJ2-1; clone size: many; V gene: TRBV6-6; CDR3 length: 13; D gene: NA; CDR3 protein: CASLGRLYNEQFF; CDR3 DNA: TGTGCCAGCTTGGGGCGGCTCTACAATGAGCAGTTCTTC
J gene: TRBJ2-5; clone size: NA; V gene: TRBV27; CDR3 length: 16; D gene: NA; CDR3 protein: CASSPTALRAGETQYF; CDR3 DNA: TGTGCCAGCAGTCCCACTGCCCTCCGGGCCGGAGAGACCCAGTACTTC
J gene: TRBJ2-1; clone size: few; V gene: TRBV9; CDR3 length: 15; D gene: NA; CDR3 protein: CASSVAGRSYNEQFF; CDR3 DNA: TGTGCCAGCAGCGTAGCTGGAAGGTCCTACAATGAGCAGTTCTTC
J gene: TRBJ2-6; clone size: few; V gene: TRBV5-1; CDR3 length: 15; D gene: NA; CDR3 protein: CASSFGDSGANVLTF; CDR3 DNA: TGCGCCAGCAGCTTCGGGGACTCTGGGGCCAACGTCCTGACTTTC
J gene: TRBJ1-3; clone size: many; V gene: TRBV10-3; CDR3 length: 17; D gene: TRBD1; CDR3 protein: CAISADRGLGSGNTIYF; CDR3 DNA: TGTGCCATCAGTGCCGACAGGGGTCTTGGCTCTGGAAACACCATATATTTT
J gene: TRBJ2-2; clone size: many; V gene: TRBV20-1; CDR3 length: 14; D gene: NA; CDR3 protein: CSASFARNTGELFF; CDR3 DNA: TGCAGTGCTAGTTTTGCTAGAAACACCGGGGAGCTGTTTTTT
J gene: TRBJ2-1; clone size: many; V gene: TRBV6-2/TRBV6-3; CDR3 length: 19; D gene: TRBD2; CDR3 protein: CASSYSGGGPSGAYNEQFF; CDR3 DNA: TGTGCCAGCAGTTACTCGGGGGGGGGTCCGTCGGGTGCCTACAATGAGCAGTTCTTC
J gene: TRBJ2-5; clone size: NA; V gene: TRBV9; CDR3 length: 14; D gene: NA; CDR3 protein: CASSVEVAQETQYF; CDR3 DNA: TGTGCCAGCAGCGTAGAGGTGGCCCAAGAGACCCAGTACTTC
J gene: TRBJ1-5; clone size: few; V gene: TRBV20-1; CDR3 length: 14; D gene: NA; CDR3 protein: CSATPTGSVGAQHF; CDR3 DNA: TGCAGTGCTACTCCAACAGGCTCGGTTGGGGCCCAGCATTTT
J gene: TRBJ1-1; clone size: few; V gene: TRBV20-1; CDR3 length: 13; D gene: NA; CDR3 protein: CSASGDTGTEAFF; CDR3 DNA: TGCAGTGCCTCCGGGGACACGGGGACTGAAGCTTTCTTT
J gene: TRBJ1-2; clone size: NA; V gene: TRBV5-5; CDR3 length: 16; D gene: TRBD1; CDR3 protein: CASSLASDRVLLGYTF; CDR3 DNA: TGTGCCAGCAGCTTGGCCTCGGACAGGGTCCTCCTCGGCTACACCTTC
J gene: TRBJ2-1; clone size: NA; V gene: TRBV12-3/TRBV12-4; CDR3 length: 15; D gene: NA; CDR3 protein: CASSAGAFGVNEQFF; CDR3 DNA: TGTGCCAGCAGCGCCGGTGCTTTCGGGGTTAATGAGCAGTTCTTC
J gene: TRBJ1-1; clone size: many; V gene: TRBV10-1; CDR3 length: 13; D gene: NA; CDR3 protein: CASSNRVGAEAFF; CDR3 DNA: TGCGCCAGCAGTAACAGGGTTGGGGCTGAAGCTTTCTTT
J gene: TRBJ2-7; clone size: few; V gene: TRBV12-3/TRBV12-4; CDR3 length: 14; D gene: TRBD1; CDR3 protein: CASRVGTGFQEQYF; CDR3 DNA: TGTGCCAGCAGAGTCGGGACAGGGTTTCAAGAGCAGTACTTC
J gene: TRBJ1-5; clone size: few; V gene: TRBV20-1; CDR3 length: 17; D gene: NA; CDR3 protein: CSARDRRDIRSNQPQHF; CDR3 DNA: TGCAGTGCTAGAGATCGTCGAGACATTCGAAGCAATCAGCCCCAGCATTTT
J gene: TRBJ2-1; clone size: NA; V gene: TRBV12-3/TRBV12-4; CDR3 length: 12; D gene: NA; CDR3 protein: CASSPGLLEQFF; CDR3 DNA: TGTGCCAGCAGCCCGGGGTTACTTGAGCAGTTCTTC
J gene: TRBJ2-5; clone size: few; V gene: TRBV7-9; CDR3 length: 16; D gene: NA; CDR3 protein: CASSPPTRAAQETQYF; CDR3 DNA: TGTGCCAGCAGCCCGCCGACCAGAGCGGCCCAAGAGACCCAGTACTTC
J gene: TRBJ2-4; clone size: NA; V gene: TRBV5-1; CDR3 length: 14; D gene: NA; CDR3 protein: CASSGDTQWGIQYF; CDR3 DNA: TGCGCCAGCAGCGGGGACACCCAATGGGGGATTCAGTACTTC
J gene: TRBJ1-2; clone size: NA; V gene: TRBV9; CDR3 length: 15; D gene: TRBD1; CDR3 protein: CASSARDRTPYGYTF; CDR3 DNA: TGTGCCAGCAGCGCCCGGGACAGGACACCGTATGGCTACACCTTC
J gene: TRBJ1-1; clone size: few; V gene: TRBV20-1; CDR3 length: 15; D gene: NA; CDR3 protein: CSARDLGSINTEAFF; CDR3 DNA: TGCAGTGCTAGAGACCTAGGGTCGATTAACACTGAAGCTTTCTTT